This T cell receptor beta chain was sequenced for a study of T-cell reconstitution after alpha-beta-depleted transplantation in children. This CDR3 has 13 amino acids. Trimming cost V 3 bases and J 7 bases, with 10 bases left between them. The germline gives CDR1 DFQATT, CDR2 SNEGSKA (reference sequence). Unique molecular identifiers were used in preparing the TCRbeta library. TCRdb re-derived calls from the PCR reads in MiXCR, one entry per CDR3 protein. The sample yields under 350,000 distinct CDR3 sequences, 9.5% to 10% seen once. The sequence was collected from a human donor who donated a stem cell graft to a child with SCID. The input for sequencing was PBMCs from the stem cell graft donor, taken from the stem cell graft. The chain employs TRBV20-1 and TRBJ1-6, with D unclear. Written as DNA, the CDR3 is TGCAGTGCTAGGGAGGATGGAAATTCACCCCTCCACTTT. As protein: CSAREDGNSPLHF.